The 7 T cell receptor beta chains below all came from one sample that was sequenced in a study of graft-versus-host responses after intestinal transplantation (dated by TCRdb to the early 2020s). These TCRs' antigens remain unknown. The sample's time point label, decoded: cells obtained before transplantation from donor or recipient. Library method: the immunoSEQ multiplex PCR assay. The table comes from immuneACCESS by way of TCRdb, which keeps in-frame sequences with V and J called. Part of the clones is missing from these tables; in studies checked, under half for an unresolved V gene and the rest for unknown reasons. The sample table records about 93,000 clones; approximately 80% of these occur just once. Around 0.83% of the sample belongs to the ten largest clones. The sequences come from unstimulated CD4+ T cells sorted from spleen or lymph node cells, collected before intestinal transplant. These receptors all come from a human donor who received an intestinal transplant.

This chain links TRBV5-1 with TRBJ2-1, with D possibly matching TRBD2 (7 bases). Germline values: CDR1 SGHRS, CDR2 YFSETQ. V lost 2 bases and J 4 bases, leaving 10 bases between the germline ends. The CDR3 extends over 14 amino acids. The DNA of the CDR3 is TGCGCCAGCAGCTTAGGGGGGGGGTACAATGAGCAGTTCTTC. This encodes CASSLGGGYNEQFF.

The gene calls are TRBV28 and TRBJ2-1; the match to TRBD1 covers 7 bases. Trimming took 6 bases from V and 3 from J; bases not matched to a gene: 8. Germline values: CDR1 MDHEN, CDR2 SYDVKM. CDR3 length equals 15 residues. The CDR3 DNA reads as TGTGCCAGCAGCCAGACAGGGTCGATCTACAATGAGCAGTTCTTC. This codes for CASSQTGSIYNEQFF.

This clone was recorded only once. The V and J genes are TRBV2 and TRBJ1-5; TRBD1 aligns across 9 bases. This CDR3 contains 14 residues. With 7 bases clipped from V and 7 bases from J, the junction kept 8 bases outside the gene matches. Germline V gene sequence: CDR1 SNHLY, CDR2 FYNNEI. The CDR3 DNA is TGTGCCAGCATTCCGGACAGGGGAGGACAGCCCCAGCATTTT. Encoded protein: CASIPDRGGQPQHF. Full variable domain (outside the CDR3, taken from reference TRBV2 and TRBJ1-5): EPEVTQTPSHQVTQMGQEVILRCVPISNHLYFYWYRQILGQKVEFLVSFYNNEISEKSEIFDDQFSVERPDGSNFTLKIRSTKLEDSAMYFCASIPDRGGQPQHFGDGTRLSIL.

This chain links TRBV27 with TRBJ1-2, with D possibly being TRBD1 (5 bases). This CDR3 comprises 16 residues. Deletions cut 8 bases from V and 2 bases from J, with 21 bases between. The germline V gene encodes CDR1 MNHEY and CDR2 SMNVEV (reference sequence). CDR3 in amino acids: CASGRSIGADNYGYTF. CDR3 DNA sequence: TGTGCCAGCGGTAGGTCCATTGGGGCTGACAACTATGGCTACACCTTC.

The rearrangement links TRBV4-1 to TRBJ2-1, with a possible D match to TRBD2 (5 bases). The germline CDR1 and CDR2 sequences are MGHRA and YSYEKL. This CDR3 region has 14 residues. V was clipped by 3 bases and J by 7 bases, with 13 bases between them. The chain's CDR3 is CASSQLLVTNEQFF. The DNA for the CDR3 is TGCGCCAGCAGCCAGCTACTAGTTACAAATGAGCAGTTCTTC.

The chain employs TRBV19 and TRBJ1-2; 9 bases fit TRBD1. Germline CDR1 LNHDA, CDR2 SQIVND (reference sequence). The CDR3 runs to 17 residues. J lost 6 bases, V lost 6 bases, and 17 bases had no gene match. The CDR3 DNA follows: TGTGCCAGTAGGTTGACAGGGGGTATAGGTTTCCGCAATGGCTACACCTTC. This encodes CASRLTGGIGFRNGYTF.

This chain uses TRBV4-2 with TRBJ2-3; 13 positions match TRBD2. V lost 2 bases, J lost 2 bases, and 16 bases stayed unmatched. Germline values: CDR1 LGHNA, CDR2 YNFKEQ. This CDR3 spans 21 amino acids. CDR3 sequence reads: CASSQSSGLAGPSYHTDTQYF. In nucleotides, the CDR3 is TGTGCCAGCAGCCAAAGCTCGGGACTAGCGGGACCCTCCTACCACACAGATACGCAGTATTTT.